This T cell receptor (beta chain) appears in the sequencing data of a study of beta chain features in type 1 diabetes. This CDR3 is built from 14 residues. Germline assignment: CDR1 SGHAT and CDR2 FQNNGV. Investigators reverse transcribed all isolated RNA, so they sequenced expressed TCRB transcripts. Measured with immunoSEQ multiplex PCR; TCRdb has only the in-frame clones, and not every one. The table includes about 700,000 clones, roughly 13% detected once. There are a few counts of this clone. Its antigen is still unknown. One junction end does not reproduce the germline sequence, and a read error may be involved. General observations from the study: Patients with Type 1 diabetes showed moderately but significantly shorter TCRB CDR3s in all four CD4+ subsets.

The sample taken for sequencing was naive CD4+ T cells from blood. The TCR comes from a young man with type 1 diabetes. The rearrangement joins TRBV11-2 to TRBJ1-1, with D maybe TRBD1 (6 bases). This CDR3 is CASSNREVNTEAFF. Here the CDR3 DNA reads TGTGCCAGCAGCAACAGGGAAGTGAATACTGAAGCTTTCTTT.